This T cell receptor (beta chain) was sequenced in a study of T cells in Graves' hyperthyroidism and ophthalmopathy. Study findings and constraints: Most thyroid-expanded clonotypes above 0.001 were also found in blood.

Exclusion of patients followed from uncontrolled infection, other autoimmune disease, pregnancy or lactation. The authors obtained PBMCs from around 10 ml of fresh peripheral blood. Points on this clonotype: Its antigen is undetermined.

The CDR3 contains 16 residues. Looked up from germline, CDR1 is MNHEY and CDR2 is SMNVEV (reference sequence). With 3 bases clipped from V and 5 bases from J, the junction kept 8 bases outside the gene matches. Amplification of TCR beta CDR3 regions was performed using RNA transcripts as template. An initial round of RT-PCR targeting the TCR CDR3 relied on the HTBI primer set. TCRdb used MiXCR to reprocess the multiplex PCR reads, holding one entry per CDR3 protein. This sample has 300,000 to 500,000 distinct CDR3 sequences, with 14% to 15% found just once. The sample comprised blood. This clonotype originated in a woman in her thirties with Graves' hyperthyroidism. The V call is TRBV27, the J call TRBJ2-1, with TRBD2 identical over 9 bases. CDR3 in DNA: TGTGCCAGCAGTTTGATCCTAGCGGGGCAAAACAATGAGCAGTTCTTC. Its translation: CASSLILAGQNNEQFF.